One sample yielded the 7 T cell receptor beta chains listed below, sequenced in a study of shared clonotypes between healthy human individuals. Generated by immunoSEQ multiplex PCR, the TCRdb table keeps only in-frame clones and is missing some. The sample holds roughly 2 million clones, approximately 94% seen once. The naive CD8 subset, CD45RO-negative cells positively selected for CCR7, excluded terminally differentiated effector memory CD45RA+ cells. Sequenced: naive CD8+ T cells sorted from blood. All receptors come from a man between 18 and 35 years old in good health.

Notes on this clone: The identical CDR3 is also encoded by other nucleotide sequences in the sample. J is TRBJ2-7 and V is TRBV28; 11 bases fit TRBD2. Germline lookup yields CDR1 MDHEN and CDR2 SYDVKM. Losses at the gene ends were 7 bases for V and 2 bases for J; bases not matched to a gene: 4. This CDR3 comprises 14 residues. As DNA, the CDR3 is TGTGCCAGCAAACTAGCGGGGGAAGCCTACGAGCAGTACTTC. Its protein product is CASKLAGEAYEQYF.

The CDR3 is CASSLAGVDNEQFF. CDR3 coding DNA: TGTGCCAGCAGCTTGGCAGGGGTAGACAATGAGCAGTTCTTC. V is TRBV5-6 and J is TRBJ2-1, with a tentative D call TRBD1 (6 bases). The CDR3 has 14 residues. V was clipped by 0 bases and J by 5 bases, with 9 bases between them. Germline loops: CDR1 SGHDT, CDR2 YYEEEE.

This rearrangement joins TRBV9 to TRBJ2-1; perhaps TRBD2 as D (6 bases). CDR1 SGDLS and CDR2 YYNGEE come from the germline V gene. The CDR3 contains 15 residues. Trimming pared 4 bases from V and 5 bases from J, leaving 16 bases between. As DNA, the CDR3 is TGTGCCAGCAGCCACCATGGAGGGGAAGACAATGAGCAGTTCTTC. This encodes CASSHHGGEDNEQFF.

The rearrangement links TRBV13 to TRBJ2-1, with D uncertain. This CDR3 has 15 amino acids. CDR1 is PRHDT and CDR2 is FYEKMQ in the germline V gene (reference sequence). V shed 6 bases and J shed 0 bases, with 12 bases lying between them. The CDR3 bases are TGTGCCAGCAGTTTAACGATGGGCTCCTACAATGAGCAGTTCTTC. This codes for CASSLTMGSYNEQFF.

The chain recombines TRBV28 with TRBJ1-2; unclear D gene. V was cut by 6 bases and J by 0 bases, with 20 bases left in between. The CDR3 has 17 residues. The germline gives CDR1 MDHEN, CDR2 SYDVKM. CDR3 sequence (DNA): TGTGCCAGCAGCCCCCTAAGCGGTTCGCTCGCTAACTATGGCTACACCTTC. Translating gives CASSPLSGSLANYGYTF.

This clone was counted between two and nine times. The V call is TRBV2, the J call TRBJ2-5; TRBD2 might be the D (5 bases). Gene TRBJ2-7 matches the end of the DNA better, so the J call may be wrong. The CDR3 spans 11 residues. CDR1 SNHLY and CDR2 FYNNEI come from the germline V gene. The chain's CDR3 is CASWGDYEQYF. CDR3 bases: TGTGCCAGCTGGGGAGACTACGAGCAGTACTTC.

The chain uses TRBV2 and TRBJ2-7; TRBD1 is a possible D gene (5 bases). V lost 3 bases, J lost 0 bases, and 9 bases lay in between. Looked up from germline, CDR1 is SNHLY and CDR2 is FYNNEI. The CDR3 spans 14 residues. As DNA, the CDR3 is TGTGCCAGCAGTGATAAGGGGCCCTCCTACGAGCAGTACTTC. It specifies CASSDKGPSYEQYF.